Listed below are T cell receptor beta chains from one sample, sequenced in a study of PD-1 blockade in mismatch repair-deficient tumors. Profiling relied on immunoSEQ multiplex PCR, and the TCRdb table lists in-frame clones only, not all of them. Counted here are just under 65,000 clones, approximately 90% occurring once; the ten biggest clones make up about 15%. Sequences were derived from peripheral blood, sampled 52 weeks after starting pembrolizumab. The receptors were sampled from an adult with mismatch repair-deficient cancer. Each CDR3 is given with its conserved first and last residue. D genes are given only for firm matches. Clone size is stated in some rows and not others, as once, few, many or a class when expanded.

abundance,v_gene,d_gene,j_gene,CDR3nt,CDR3aa
-,TRBV2,TRBD1,TRBJ2-7,TGTGCCAGCAGCCACCGCCGGGACAGCGGCTCCTACGAGCAGTACTTC,CASSHRRDSGSYEQYF
-,TRBV5-5,TRBD1,TRBJ2-7,TGTGCCAGCAGCTTAACAGGGGGTTACGAGCAGTACTTC,CASSLTGGYEQYF
-,TRBV27,-,TRBJ1-5,TGTGCCAGCAGTCCGGGACGGTTTAGCAATCAGCCCCAGCATTTT,CASSPGRFSNQPQHF
-,TRBV23-1,TRBD2,TRBJ2-2,TGCGCCAGCAGTCTCAGCGGGAGGAGCACCGGGGAGCTGTTTTTT,CASSLSGRSTGELFF
-,TRBV27,TRBD2,TRBJ2-7,TGTGCCAGCAGTTTATGGGCGGGGGGAAGTTACGAGCAGTACTTC,CASSLWAGGSYEQYF
-,TRBV6-5,-,TRBJ1-1,TGTGCCAGCAGTCCGACCAGGGAGGCTTTCTTT,CASSPTREAFF
-,TRBV6-6,TRBD1,TRBJ1-4,TGTGCCAGCAGTTACGCAGGGGGTAATGAAAAACTGTTTTTT,CASSYAGGNEKLFF
-,TRBV28,-,TRBJ2-1,TGTGCCAGCAGTTTCTCGGGTACCGGCACCTACAATGAGCAGTTCTTC,CASSFSGTGTYNEQFF
-,TRBV15,TRBD2,TRBJ2-7,TGTGCCACCAGCAGAGACCCGGGGGGGACTGTGCCCATCTACGAGCAGTACTTC,CATSRDPGGTVPIYEQYF
-,TRBV7-9,-,TRBJ2-3,TGTGCCAGCAGCTTAGCTAAGTGGACCGAGCGAGCTACGCAGTATTTT,CASSLAKWTERATQYF
-,TRBV12-2,-,TRBJ1-5,TGTGCAAGTCGCTTAGCGGGCGGGACAGTCAATCAGCCCCAGCATTTT,CASRLAGGTVNQPQHF
-,TRBV27,-,TRBJ2-7,TGTGCCAGCAGTTTATCAACGAGGGGGTCTAGCAACGAGCAGTACTTC,CASSLSTRGSSNEQYF
-,TRBV19,TRBD1,TRBJ2-7,TGTGCCAGTAGTATAACGGGGACAGGGGTCGACGAGCAGTACTTC,CASSITGTGVDEQYF
few,TRBV7-9,-,TRBJ2-1,TGTGCCAGCAGCTTAAGATCCGAGGATGAGCAGTTCTTC,CASSLRSEDEQFF
-,TRBV9,-,TRBJ1-2,TGTGCCAGCAGCGTAGGGCAGAAGAATAACTATGGCTACACCTTC,CASSVGQKNNYGYTF
-,TRBV29-1,-,TRBJ2-7,TGCAGCGTTGAAACAAGGGGCAGGGGCGAGCAGTACTTC,CSVETRGRGEQYF
-,TRBV28,TRBD2,TRBJ2-5,TGTGCCAGCAGACTCCCGGGACTAGCGGGGCAAGAGACCCAGTACTTC,CASRLPGLAGQETQYF
-,TRBV18,TRBD2,TRBJ2-7,TGTGCCAGCTCTCCGACTAGCGGGAGGGCCGGGTCCTACGAGCAGTACTTC,CASSPTSGRAGSYEQYF
-,TRBV10-3,-,TRBJ1-1,TGTGCCATCAGTGTAAGGGCAGTTTTGGGGGGAAGCACTGAAGCTTTCTTT,CAISVRAVLGGSTEAFF
-,TRBV30,-,TRBJ2-5,TGTGCCTGGTGCCCCGCGCCCTTGGACGTACGAGGGGAGGCCCAGTACTTC,CAWCPAPLDVRGEAQYF
-,TRBV29-1,TRBD1,TRBJ1-4,TGCAGCGTGCCGGGACAGGGGAATGAAAAACTGTTTTTT,CSVPGQGNEKLFF
-,TRBV9,TRBD2,TRBJ2-3,TGTGCCAGCAGCGTAGATAGCGGGAGTGGGGATACGCAGTATTTT,CASSVDSGSGDTQYF
-,TRBV27,-,TRBJ2-1,TGTGCCAGCAAGTTGACTAGCAGGGGGTATTTGGACAATGAGCAGTTCTTC,CASKLTSRGYLDNEQFF
-,TRBV5-1,TRBD2,TRBJ2-1,TGCGCCAGCAGCTTTTCCAGATCTAGCGGGAGTAGTAATGAGCAGTTCTTC,CASSFSRSSGSSNEQFF
-,TRBV7-9,TRBD1,TRBJ2-1,TGTGCCAGCAGCCCTACCCTGGGGACAGGAAGCGTTGAGCAGTTCTTC,CASSPTLGTGSVEQFF
-,TRBV19,TRBD2,TRBJ2-1,TGTGCCAGTAGTTATTACACGGGACTAGTCTACAATGAGCAGTTCTTC,CASSYYTGLVYNEQFF
-,TRBV6-5,TRBD1,TRBJ1-2,TGTGCCAGCAGGGGGACAGGGAATGGCTACACCTTC,CASRGTGNGYTF
-,TRBV6-4,-,TRBJ2-2,TGTGCCAGCAGTCCCTCCCCTGACACCGGGGAGCTGTTTTTT,CASSPSPDTGELFF
-,TRBV7-9,-,TRBJ2-1,TGTGCCAGCAGGGGGGTGTACAATGAGCAGTTCTTC,CASRGVYNEQFF
-,TRBV6-1,-,TRBJ2-5,TGTGCCAGCGGTCTCGACGGGACCCAAGAGACCCAGTACTTC,CASGLDGTQETQYF
-,TRBV15,-,TRBJ1-1,TGTGCCACCAGCAGAGATGTTTTTATGAACACTGAAGCTTTCTTT,CATSRDVFMNTEAFF
-,TRBV28,-,TRBJ2-3,TGTGCCAGCAGACCCCCGTGGGGGCCTGCAGATACGCAGTATTTT,CASRPPWGPADTQYF
-,TRBV29-1,-,TRBJ1-3,TGCAGCGTTTCAATAGGAAACACCATATATTTT,CSVSIGNTIYF
-,TRBV5-6,-,TRBJ2-2,TGTGCCAGCAGCTTAAGTCCCACCGGGGAGCTGTTTTTT,CASSLSPTGELFF
-,TRBV5-5,-,TRBJ2-2,TGTGCCAGCAGCTTTGCCGGGGAGCTGTTTTTT,CASSFAGELFF
-,TRBV4-1,-,TRBJ1-1,TGCGCCAGCAGCCAAGAGGCGGCAGGAAGGGGGAACACTGAAGCTTTCTTT,CASSQEAAGRGNTEAFF
-,TRBV9,-,TRBJ1-2,TGTGCCAGCAGCCAGGGACTGCTAAACTATGGCTACACCTTC,CASSQGLLNYGYTF
once,TRBV9,TRBD1,TRBJ2-6,TGTGCCAGCACCCTGGGACAGGGGGCCTCTGGGGCCAACGTCCTGACTTTC,CASTLGQGASGANVLTF
once,TRBV6-5,-,TRBJ2-3,-,CASSSSGDGTQYF
-,TRBV6-1,-,TRBJ2-5,TGTGCCAGCAGTGAGATACAAGAGACCCAGTACTTC,CASSEIQETQYF
-,TRBV30,TRBD1,TRBJ1-1,TGTGCCTGGAGAACGAAGGAGGGACAGAGGAACACTGAAGCTTTCTTT,CAWRTKEGQRNTEAFF
-,TRBV5-4,TRBD2,TRBJ2-7,TGTGCCAGCAGCTCAACTAGCGGGAGTTGGAACGAGCAGTACTTC,CASSSTSGSWNEQYF
-,TRBV6-6,-,TRBJ1-3,TGTGCCAGCAGTTACTCGTCAGGTCGCGGAAACACCATATATTTT,CASSYSSGRGNTIYF
-,TRBV2,-,TRBJ2-3,TGTGCCAGCAGTGAAGCGGGGGGTAGGGCAGATACGCAGTATTTT,CASSEAGGRADTQYF
few,TRBV13,TRBD2,TRBJ2-7,TGTGCCAGCTCCGGGGGGAGGTACGAGCAGTACTTC,CASSGGRYEQYF
-,TRBV7-2,TRBD1,TRBJ1-5,TGTGCCAGCAGCCTTACAGGGGCCAATCAGCCCCAGCATTTT,CASSLTGANQPQHF
-,TRBV25-1,TRBD1,TRBJ2-1,TGTGCCAGCAGAGACAGGGGCCATGAGCAGTTCTTC,CASRDRGHEQFF
-,TRBV7-9,-,TRBJ1-1,TGTGCCAGCAGCCCCCCCCGGGGAGACACTGAAGCTTTCTTT,CASSPPRGDTEAFF
-,TRBV28,TRBD2,TRBJ2-7,TGTGCCAGCAAAACGGGACTAGCGGGAGGATCTTACGAGCAGTACTTC,CASKTGLAGGSYEQYF
-,TRBV10-1,-,TRBJ2-5,TGCGCCAGCAACGGATTATGGGAGACCCAGTACTTC,CASNGLWETQYF
-,TRBV7-6,-,TRBJ2-1,TGTGCCAGCAGCTCACCGGGGCCAGAGCAGTTCTTC,CASSSPGPEQFF
-,TRBV29-1,-,TRBJ1-1,TGCAGCGTTGAATGGGGGGCCATGAACACTGAAGCTTTCTTT,CSVEWGAMNTEAFF